This entry lists 30 T cell receptor beta chains sequenced from one sample in a study of brain T cells in children with intractable seizures. The time point was: blood from clinic visit 5 months post-surgery; TSC patient then seizure free. The data were produced by immunoSEQ multiplex PCR, yet TCRdb's version contains in-frame clones alone and is incomplete. The table includes about 340,000 clones, about 93% detected once. The sample in question was peripheral blood, obtained 4 to 5 months after surgery. These receptors all stem from a boy in the first two years of life with tuberous sclerosis and intractable seizures.

The rearrangement uses TRBV14 and TRBJ2-5, with unresolved D. Germline V CDR1 and CDR2: SGHDN, FVKESK. The CDR3 is made up of 11 amino acids. The germline V and J ends were trimmed by 3 bases and 3 bases, with 2 bases remaining between them. CDR3 residues: CASSHEETQYF. The CDR3 DNA reads TGTGCCAGCAGCCACGAAGAGACCCAGTACTTC.

The chain recombines TRBV24-1 with TRBJ1-2; D is unresolved. CDR3 length: 15 amino acids. V shed 2 bases and J shed 4 bases, with 13 bases lying between them. The V gene's germline CDR1 is KGHDR and CDR2 SFDVKD. DNA of the CDR3: TGTGCCACCAGTGATTCGGACGCCCCCATCTATGGCTACACCTTC. As protein: CATSDSDAPIYGYTF.

The V and J genes are TRBV21-1 and TRBJ1-1; the tabulated D call, TRBD1, remains unverified against the DNA. TRBV21-1 corresponds to a pseudogene. The length of the CDR3 is 18 residues. DNA for the CDR3: TGTGCCAGCAGCAAAGATCTCCGTCGGACAGGGGAGGTCGCTGAAGCTTTCTTT. Protein product: CASSKDLRRTGEVAEAFF.

The rearrangement joins TRBV4-2 to TRBJ2-3, with 9 bases fitting TRBD2. CDR1 and CDR2 from the germline V gene are LGHNA and YNFKEQ. The V segment lost 1 base and the J segment 0 bases; nucleotides outside the gene matches: 8. There are 18 residues in the CDR3. The CDR3 DNA sequence: TGTGCCAGCAGCCAAGGTAAAAGCGGGGGGACTAGCACAGATACGCAGTATTTT. This sequence encodes CASSQGKSGGTSTDTQYF.

The chain uses TRBV25-1 and TRBJ2-1; D is perhaps TRBD2 (6 bases). The CDR3 totals 16 residues. CDR1 and CDR2 (germline): MGHDK, SYGVNS. V lost 2 bases, J lost 0 bases, and 11 bases lay in between. CDR3 amino acids: CASSELSGGSYNEQFF. DNA of the CDR3: TGTGCCAGCAGTGAACTCTCCGGGGGCTCCTACAATGAGCAGTTCTTC. The variable domain in full, completed from reference TRBV25-1 and TRBJ2-1, reads EADIYQTPRYLVIGTGKKITLECSQTMGHDKMYWYQQDPGMELHLIHYSYGVNSTEKGDLSSESTVSRIRTEHFPLTLESARPSHTSQYLCASSELSGGSYNEQFFGPGTRLTVL.

The chain joins TRBV28 to TRBJ2-2; D uncertain. Germline CDR1 and CDR2: MDHEN and SYDVKM. V was pared by 5 bases and J by 1 base, with 14 bases between. The CDR3 is 16 amino acids. CDR3 sequence: CASSILRVMNTGELFF. The CDR3 region has the DNA TGTGCCAGCAGTATTCTCCGTGTTATGAACACCGGGGAGCTGTTTTTT.

The chain combines TRBV20-1 with TRBJ2-7; D unclear. From germline, CDR1 is DFQATT and CDR2 SNEGSKA (reference sequence). CDR3 length: 11 amino acids. V gave up 3 bases and J gave up 6 bases, with 9 bases separating them. The chain's CDR3 is CSASGPPEQYF. In DNA, the CDR3 is TGCAGTGCTAGTGGGCCTCCCGAGCAGTACTTC.

The chain couples TRBV28 to TRBJ2-7; D might be TRBD1 or TRBD2, each matching 5 bases. Germline-derived CDR1 and CDR2 are MDHEN and SYDVKM. V lost 3 bases, J lost 2 bases, and 8 bases lay in between. The CDR3 contains 13 residues. CDR3 DNA: TGTGCCAGCAGTTTGGGGGTTACCTACGAGCAGTACTTC. Translated, it gives CASSLGVTYEQYF.

The chain couples TRBV20-1 to TRBJ2-1; 9 nucleotides agree with TRBD1. Germline V gene data show CDR1 as DFQATT and CDR2 as SNEGSKA (reference sequence). The CDR3 spans 16 residues. V was pared by 3 bases and J by 5 bases, with 11 bases of the junction left unmatched. The CDR3 DNA sequence: TGCAGTGCTAGTACCCCCGGGACAGGGATTCACAATGAGCAGTTCTTC. Amino acid sequence: CSASTPGTGIHNEQFF.

This rearrangement joins TRBV12-2 to TRBJ1-2. TRBV12-2 is a known pseudogene. This CDR3 contains 15 residues. The CDR3 coding sequence is TGTGCAAGTCGCTTAGGAAAGACCCGTAACTATGGCTACACCTTC. It translates to CASRLGKTRNYGYTF.

This chain links TRBV6-5 with TRBJ2-1, with D possibly TRBD1 on 5 matching bases. Germline lookup yields CDR1 MNHEY and CDR2 SVGAGI. V lost 2 bases, J lost 8 bases, and 13 bases lay in between. The CDR3 loop spans 14 amino acids. DNA for the CDR3: TGTGCCAGCAGTTACCAGGGCCCCATCTATGAGCAGTTCTTC. It codes for CASSYQGPIYEQFF.

This chain joins TRBV12-3 or TRBV12-4 and TRBJ1-2, with 8 bases identical to TRBD1. This CDR3 comprises 12 residues. V trimming: 6 bases; J trimming: 8 bases; junction bases outside the gene matches: 5. This CDR3 is CASRLGQGGYTF. In nucleotides, the CDR3 is TGTGCCAGCAGACTCGGACAGGGAGGCTACACCTTC.

Note on this clone: This likely comes from a read error, as the CDR3 has no conserved phenylalanine or tryptophan at its end. The DNA is left out, because the CDR3 cannot be placed on it with certainty; the CDR3 is given as TCRdb lists it. The V and J genes are TRBV23-1 and TRBJ1-2. TRBV23-1 is flagged as an ORF with uncertain function. The CDR3 length is 12 residues, termini included. The CDR3 is CASSQHLTKQEV.

This clone has just a few counts. The chain employs TRBV6-6 and TRBJ1-5, with D hard to call. V lost 4 bases and J 7 bases, leaving 2 bases between the germline ends. The germline CDR1 and CDR2 sequences are MNHNY and SVGAGI (reference sequence). The CDR3 has 10 amino acids. This CDR3 is CASSWQPQHF. CDR3 nucleotides: TGTGCCAGCAGTTGGCAGCCCCAGCATTTT.

V and J are TRBV6-5 and TRBJ1-1; D possibly corresponds to TRBD1 (6 bases). Germline CDR1 is MNHEY and CDR2 is SVGAGI. The CDR3 totals 15 residues. Between the trimmed V and J ends, which lost 8 bases and 1 base, there was a span of 17 bases. CDR3 amino acids: CASPNRGARNTEAFF. The DNA of the CDR3 is TGTGCCAGCCCGAACCGGGGGGCACGGAACACTGAAGCTTTCTTT.

The chain is built from TRBV27 and TRBJ1-5; TRBD1 is a possible D gene (5 bases). The CDR3 loop spans 17 amino acids. Germline CDR1 reads MNHEY; CDR2 reads SMNVEV (reference sequence). Trimming left V 4 bases short and J 0 bases short, with 16 bases between. This CDR3 is CASSSLRGVDSNQPQHF. The CDR3 DNA is TGTGCCAGCAGTTCCCTCCGGGGGGTGGATAGCAATCAGCCCCAGCATTTT.

The rearrangement links TRBV2 to TRBJ2-1; D might be TRBD2 (5 bases). Trimming removed 2 bases at V and 5 bases at J, with 13 bases between. Looked up from germline, CDR1 is SNHLY and CDR2 is FYNNEI. The CDR3 has 15 amino acids. The CDR3 sequence: CASSERGNRNNEQFF. CDR3 nucleotide sequence: TGTGCCAGCAGTGAACGAGGGAATCGAAACAATGAGCAGTTCTTC. Full variable domain (outside the CDR3, taken from reference TRBV2 and TRBJ2-1): EPEVTQTPSHQVTQMGQEVILRCVPISNHLYFYWYRQILGQKVEFLVSFYNNEISEKSEIFDDQFSVERPDGSNFTLKIRSTKLEDSAMYFCASSERGNRNNEQFFGPGTRLTVL.

The chain has TRBV5-1 and TRBJ2-5; 12 bases match TRBD2. The CDR3 extends over 18 amino acids. The germline V gene encodes CDR1 SGHRS and CDR2 YFSETQ. J lost 0 bases, V lost 3 bases, and 9 bases had no gene match. The CDR3 protein is CASSSHGTSGSYQETQYF. CDR3 DNA: TGCGCCAGCAGCTCACACGGGACTAGCGGGTCGTACCAAGAGACCCAGTACTTC.

This clone was detected only a few times. This sequence joins TRBV7-9 and TRBJ2-7, with 9 positions matching TRBD2. CDR3 length: 15 amino acids. Germline lookup yields CDR1 SEHNR and CDR2 FQNEAQ (reference sequence). The V and J ends lost 5 bases and 2 bases, in that order; junction bases with no gene match: 7. The CDR3 DNA reads as TGTGCCAGCAGCACCAGACTAGCGGAGACCTACGAGCAGTACTTC. Amino acids: CASSTRLAETYEQYF.

The V and J genes are TRBV5-1 and TRBJ2-2; D might be TRBD2 (5 bases). Per the germline V gene, CDR1 is SGHRS and CDR2 is YFSETQ. V gave up 7 bases and J gave up 5 bases, with 18 bases separating them. The CDR3 contains 15 residues. This CDR3 is CASGAWAGRTGELFF. The CDR3 region has the DNA TGCGCCAGCGGCGCCTGGGCGGGCCGGACCGGGGAGCTGTTTTTT.

The rearrangement links TRBV2 to TRBJ1-2, with D possibly TRBD1 on 5 matching bases. This CDR3 spans 15 amino acids. V was cut by 6 bases and J by 6 bases, with 20 bases left in between. Germline-derived CDR1 and CDR2 are SNHLY and FYNNEI. The CDR3, as DNA: TGTGCCAGCAGACCCCCAGGGTTCGGGGACCATGGCTACACCTTC. It codes for CASRPPGFGDHGYTF.

The V call is TRBV5-1, the J call TRBJ2-2; maybe TRBD1 (7 bases). In germline, CDR1 is SGHRS, CDR2 YFSETQ. The CDR3 extends over 14 amino acids. V dropped 2 bases and J dropped 4 bases, with 9 bases sitting between them. The CDR3 is CASSFQGGTGELFF. The DNA of the CDR3 is TGCGCCAGCAGCTTCCAGGGGGGCACCGGGGAGCTGTTTTTT.

The gene calls are TRBV5-3 and TRBJ1-1, with 7 positions matching TRBD1. TRBV5-3 is known as an ORF, though its function is uncertain. The V and J ends lost 2 bases and 3 bases, in that order; junction bases with no gene match: 4. This CDR3 is 14 amino acids long. The CDR3 sequence is CARSLDRDDTEAFF. The CDR3 DNA is TGTGCCAGAAGCTTAGACAGGGACGACACTGAAGCTTTCTTT.

This sequence joins TRBV20-1 and TRBJ1-4, with no clear D. Germline CDR1 and CDR2: DFQATT and SNEGSKA (reference sequence). The CDR3 spans 14 residues. V was cut by 3 bases and J by 1 base, with 9 bases left in between. The CDR3 loop reads CSASPTGTNEKLFF. In DNA, the CDR3 is TGCAGTGCTAGTCCGACGGGAACTAATGAAAAACTGTTTTTT.

The chain employs TRBV2 and TRBJ2-1; 8 nucleotides align to TRBD2. The V segment lost 2 bases and the J segment 8 bases; nucleotides outside the gene matches: 11. The V gene's germline CDR1 is SNHLY and CDR2 FYNNEI. There are 16 residues in the CDR3. The CDR3 DNA reads TGTGCCAGCAGTGAATTGGGACTAGTCCTCTCCGATGAGCAGTTCTTC. Its protein is CASSELGLVLSDEQFF.

This clone was observed a single time. V usage is TRBV7-6 and J usage is TRBJ2-7, with 11 bases identical to TRBD2. This CDR3 comprises 14 residues. CDR1 SGHVS and CDR2 FNYEAQ come from the germline V gene. Trimming removed 5 bases from V and 2 bases from J; junction bases left unmatched: 2. CDR3 nucleotide sequence: TGTGCCAGCAGCCCGGGACTAGCGGCCTACGAGCAGTACTTC. It specifies CASSPGLAAYEQYF.

On this clone: This could be a read error, since a much larger clone is one nucleotide away. The V and J genes are TRBV2 and TRBJ1-2, with a weak D call TRBD1 (5 bases). This CDR3 has 12 residues. The V end lost 3 bases, the J end lost 4 bases, and 6 bases lay between the germline ends. CDR1 is SNHLY, CDR2 FYNNEI, per germline. This chain's CDR3 is CASSDGGYGYTF. The CDR3 DNA reads TGTGCCAGCAGTGATGGGGGCTATGGCTACACCTTC.

This chain connects TRBV29-1 to TRBJ1-5; D remains ambiguous. The V end lost 3 bases, the J end lost 2 bases, and 8 bases lay between the germline ends. This CDR3 region has 13 residues. CDR1 and CDR2 (germline): SQVTM, ANQGSEA. The CDR3 sequence: CSVDDGGNQPQHF. The CDR3 nucleotides are TGCAGCGTTGACGATGGGGGCAATCAGCCCCAGCATTTT.

Here the CDR3 DNA reads TGTGCCAGCTGGTTTCACTCCTACGAGCAGTACTTC. Translation: CASWFHSYEQYF. The genes are TRBV6-5 and TRBJ2-7; D is undetermined. Germline V gene sequence: CDR1 MNHEY, CDR2 SVGAGI. The V gene lost 8 bases and the J gene lost 0 bases, with 8 bases spanning the gap. The CDR3 consists of 12 residues.

The J gene is TRBJ2-1, the V gene TRBV4-2; tentatively, D is TRBD2 (6 bases). Trimming removed 4 bases at V and 2 bases at J, with 18 bases between. CDR3 size: 17 residues. Germline CDR1 reads LGHNA; CDR2 reads YNFKEQ. CDR3 nucleotide sequence: TGTGCCAGCAGCCCAGAAGGTGGGACTCCCGCCTACAATGAGCAGTTCTTC. It yields the protein CASSPEGGTPAYNEQFF.